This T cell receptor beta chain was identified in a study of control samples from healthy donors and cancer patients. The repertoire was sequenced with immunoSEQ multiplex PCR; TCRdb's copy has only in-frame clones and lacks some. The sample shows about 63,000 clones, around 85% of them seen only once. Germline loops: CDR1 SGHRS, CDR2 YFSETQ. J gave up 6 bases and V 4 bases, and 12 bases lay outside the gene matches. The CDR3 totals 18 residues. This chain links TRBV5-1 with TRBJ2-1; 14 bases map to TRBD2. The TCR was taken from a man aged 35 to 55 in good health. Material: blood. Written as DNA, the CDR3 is TGCGCCAGCAGCGTCCGACTAGCGGGGGGGCAAGTCGGCAATGAGCAGTTCTTC. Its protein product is CASSVRLAGGQVGNEQFF.